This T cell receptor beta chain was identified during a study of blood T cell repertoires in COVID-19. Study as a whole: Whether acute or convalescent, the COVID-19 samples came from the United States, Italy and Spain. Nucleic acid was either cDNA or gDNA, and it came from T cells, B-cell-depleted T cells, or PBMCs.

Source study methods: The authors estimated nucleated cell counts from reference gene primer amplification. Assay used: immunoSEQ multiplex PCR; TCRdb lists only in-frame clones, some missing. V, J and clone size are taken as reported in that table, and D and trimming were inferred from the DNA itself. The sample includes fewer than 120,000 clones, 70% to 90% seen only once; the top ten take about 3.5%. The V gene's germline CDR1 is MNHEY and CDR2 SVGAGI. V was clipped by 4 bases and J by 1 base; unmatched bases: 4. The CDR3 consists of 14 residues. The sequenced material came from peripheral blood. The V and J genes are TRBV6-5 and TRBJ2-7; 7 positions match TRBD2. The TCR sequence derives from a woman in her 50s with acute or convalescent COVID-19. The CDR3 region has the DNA TGTGCCAGCAGTTTGGGGGGGTTTTCCTACGAGCAGTACTTC. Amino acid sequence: CASSLGGFSYEQYF.